One sample yielded the 27 T cell receptor beta chains listed below, sequenced in a study of shared clonotypes between healthy human individuals. The assay was immunoSEQ multiplex PCR, and TCRdb's table has in-frame clones only and misses some. The profile shows about 980,000 clones, approximately 76% of them singletons. Sequencing was performed on memory CD4+ T cells sorted from blood. Subset denoted: CD45RA-negative fraction. The receptors originated from a young man in good health.

This clone has only a few counts. CDR3 amino acids: CASQTRANTEAFF. CDR3 DNA: TGTGCCAGCCAAACCCGAGCGAACACTGAAGCTTTCTTT. The chain carries TRBV27 and TRBJ1-1, with unresolved D. Germline CDR1 is MNHEY and CDR2 is SMNVEV (reference sequence). V lost 8 bases and J 1 base, leaving 11 bases between the germline ends. The CDR3 runs to 13 residues.

The rearrangement uses TRBV18 and TRBJ1-1; 9 nucleotides match TRBD1. The trim removed 1 base at V and 5 bases at J, leaving 8 bases unmatched. Germline V lookup: CDR1 KGHSH, CDR2 LQKENI. The CDR3 length is 16 residues. CDR3 residues: CASSPQRQGVGTEAFF. The CDR3 DNA sequence: TGTGCCAGCTCACCACAGAGACAGGGGGTTGGGACTGAAGCTTTCTTT.

This clone came up a few times. This chain connects TRBV7-3 to TRBJ1-1; 7 nucleotides agree with TRBD1. CDR3 length: 15 amino acids. Trimming removed 6 bases from V and 1 base from J; junction bases left unmatched: 8. Germline values: CDR1 SGHTA, CDR2 FQGTGA. The CDR3 DNA reads as TGTGCCAGCAGGGCCGGGGACAGTAAGAACACTGAAGCTTTCTTT. This codes for CASRAGDSKNTEAFF.

This clone has only a few counts. V usage is TRBV18 and J usage is TRBJ1-1; D uncertain. Germline CDR1 and CDR2: KGHSH and LQKENI. This CDR3 is built from 14 residues. V was pared by 3 bases and J by 4 bases, with 12 bases between. The CDR3 loop reads CASSPAFIGTEAFF. CDR3 DNA: TGTGCCAGCTCACCGGCCTTCATCGGCACTGAAGCTTTCTTT. The full variable domain, its missing parts supplied by reference TRBV18 and TRBJ1-1, is NAGVMQNPRHLVRRRGQEARLRCSPMKGHSHVYWYRQLPEEGLKFMVYLQKENIIDESGMPKERFSAEFPKEGPSILRIQQVVRGDSAAYFCASSPAFIGTEAFFGQGTRLTVV.

The chain is built from TRBV12-5 and TRBJ1-2, with no clear D. V lost 1 base, J lost 2 bases, and 2 bases lay in between. The CDR3 runs to 12 residues. CDR1 and CDR2 (germline): LGHNT, FRNRAP. The CDR3 DNA reads TGTGCTAGTGGTTTGGAGAACTATGGCTACACCTTC. Amino acids: CASGLENYGYTF.

The gene calls are TRBV6-6 and TRBJ2-7, with D possibly called TRBD1 or TRBD2 (5 bases each). Trimming pared 6 bases from V and 5 bases from J, leaving 20 bases between. CDR1 and CDR2 from the germline V gene are MNHNY and SVGAGI (reference sequence). The CDR3 consists of 15 residues. CDR3 sequence: CASSPGAGNLNEQYF. Here the CDR3 DNA reads TGTGCCAGCAGCCCCGGGGCAGGGAATTTAAACGAGCAGTACTTC.

The CDR3 loop is CASGLVLGPLQHEQYF. CDR3 nucleotide sequence: TGTGCTAGTGGTTTGGTACTGGGGCCACTGCAACACGAGCAGTACTTC. V usage is TRBV12-5 and J usage is TRBJ2-7; possible D gene TRBD1, 5 bases. V was trimmed by 0 bases and J by 5 bases, leaving 17 bases between them. CDR1 is LGHNT, CDR2 FRNRAP, per germline. The CDR3 has 16 residues. Full variable domain (outside the CDR3, taken from reference TRBV12-5 and TRBJ2-7): DARVTQTPRHKVTEMGQEVTMRCQPILGHNTVFWYRQTMMQGLELLAYFRNRAPLDDSGMPKDRFSAEMPDATLATLKIQPSEPRDSAVYFCASGLVLGPLQHEQYFGPGTRLTVT.

This chain connects TRBV13 to TRBJ1-3; TRBD1 aligns across 9 bases. V shed 5 bases and J 4 bases; nucleotides not matched to a gene: 3. Germline CDR1 PRHDT, CDR2 FYEKMQ (reference sequence). CDR3 length: 14 residues. CDR3 residues: CASSQQGAGNTIYF. In DNA, the CDR3 is TGTGCCAGCAGCCAACAGGGGGCAGGAAACACCATATATTTT. Full variable domain (rest looked up from reference TRBV13 and TRBJ1-3): AAGVIQSPRHLIKEKRETATLKCYPIPRHDTVYWYQQGPGQDPQFLISFYEKMQSDKGSIPDRFSAQQFSDYHSELNMSSLELGDSALYFCASSQQGAGNTIYFGEGSWLTVV.

This chain links TRBV5-1 with TRBJ1-1; unclear D gene. Trimming cost V 4 bases and J 2 bases, with 9 bases left between them. Per germline, CDR1 SGHRS and CDR2 YFSETQ. The CDR3 spans 13 residues. CDR3 sequence: CASSIKRNTEAFF. CDR3 nucleotides: TGCGCCAGCAGCATAAAGAGAAACACTGAAGCTTTCTTT.

This chain uses TRBV5-6 with TRBJ2-3; 7 bases agree with TRBD2. The CDR3 is made up of 13 amino acids. The trim removed 4 bases at V and 6 bases at J, leaving 5 bases unmatched. From germline, CDR1 is SGHDT and CDR2 YYEEEE. In DNA, the CDR3 is TGTGCCAGCAGCCAGAGGGAGGGGGATACGCAGTATTTT. It codes for CASSQREGDTQYF.

V is TRBV21-1 and J is TRBJ2-1; the table assigns TRBD2, which was not confirmed against the DNA. TRBV21-1 counts as a pseudogene. The CDR3 length is 17 residues. The CDR3 DNA is TGTGCCAGCAGCAAAGCTTGTGCTAGCGGGGGGACAAATGAGCAGTTCTTC. Amino acids: CASSKACASGGTNEQFF.

The rearrangement links TRBV20-1 to TRBJ2-7; tentative D call: TRBD1 (5 bases). The CDR3 sequence is 11 residues long. CDR1 is DFQATT and CDR2 is SNEGSKA in the germline V gene (reference sequence). CDR3: CSAGPAYEQYF. The CDR3 DNA sequence: TGCAGCGCAGGGCCGGCCTACGAGCAGTACTTC.

This chain uses TRBV18 with TRBJ1-6; D gene ambiguous. The CDR3 has 12 amino acids. The germline gives CDR1 KGHSH, CDR2 LQKENI. V lost 5 bases to trimming and J lost 5 bases, with 4 bases between them. CDR3 amino acids: CASSVNNSPLHF. CDR3 nucleotide sequence: TGTGCCAGCTCAGTCAATAATTCACCCCTCCACTTT.

J is TRBJ2-7 and V is TRBV4-1; 9 nucleotides match TRBD2. Germline CDR1 MGHRA, CDR2 YSYEKL. This CDR3 region has 17 residues. With V trimmed by 2 bases and J by 2 bases, 10 bases remained unmatched. This CDR3 is CASSQPLRGGGAYEQYF. DNA of the CDR3: TGCGCCAGCAGCCAACCGCTTCGGGGCGGGGGGGCCTACGAGCAGTACTTC.

The chain carries TRBV7-2 and TRBJ2-7; 10 bases line up with TRBD2. The CDR3 sequence is 14 residues long. In germline, CDR1 is SGHTA, CDR2 FQGNSA. V shed 4 bases, J shed 4 bases, and the junction held 4 bases outside the gene matches. The chain's CDR3 is CASSSGLAEYEQYF. CDR3 DNA: TGTGCCAGCAGCTCTGGACTAGCGGAATACGAGCAGTACTTC.

The chain joins TRBV6-5 to TRBJ1-1, with 7 bases lining up with TRBD1. The CDR3 is made up of 14 amino acids. V shed 6 bases and J 10 bases; nucleotides not matched to a gene: 14. The V gene's germline CDR1 is MNHEY and CDR2 SVGAGI. CDR3 in amino acids: CASSPSQGSSTAFF. In nucleotides, the CDR3 is TGTGCCAGCAGCCCATCACAGGGGAGCTCGACAGCTTTCTTT.

The chain couples TRBV27 to TRBJ2-7, with D tentatively TRBD2 (6 bases). CDR3 size: 11 residues. Germline V lookup: CDR1 MNHEY, CDR2 SMNVEV (reference sequence). V dropped 8 bases and J dropped 6 bases, with 11 bases sitting between them. CDR3 residues: CASGRRGEQYF. CDR3 bases: TGTGCCAGCGGGCGGAGGGGCGAGCAGTACTTC.

Ten or more counts support this clone. The chain carries TRBV28 and TRBJ1-3; TRBD1 might be the D (5 bases). Deletions cut 2 bases from V and 2 bases from J, with 10 bases between. CDR1 is MDHEN, CDR2 SYDVKM, per germline. The CDR3 consists of 15 residues. This CDR3 reads CASSLVWGAGNTIYF. In DNA form, the CDR3 reads TGTGCCAGCAGTTTAGTCTGGGGCGCTGGAAACACCATATATTTT. Full variable domain (missing parts from reference TRBV28 and TRBJ1-3): DVKVTQSSRYLVKRTGEKVFLECVQDMDHENMFWYRQDPGLGLRLIYFSYDVKMKEKGDIPEGYSVSREKKERFSLILESASTNQTSMYLCASSLVWGAGNTIYFGEGSWLTVV.

The CDR3: CASSLSDRSYSGNTIYF. In DNA, the CDR3 is TGCGCCAGCAGCTTGTCTGACAGGTCCTACTCTGGAAACACCATATATTTT. This chain connects TRBV5-1 to TRBJ1-3; a weak D match, TRBD1 (6 bases). V was shortened by 1 base and J by 0 bases, with 14 bases between the two germline ends. This CDR3 spans 17 amino acids. Germline V CDR1 and CDR2: SGHRS, YFSETQ. The whole variable domain, filled in from reference TRBV5-1 and TRBJ1-3, reads KAGVTQTPRYLIKTRGQQVTLSCSPISGHRSVSWYQQTPGQGLQFLFEYFSETQRNKGNFPGRFSGRQFSNSRSEMNVSTLELGDSALYLCASSLSDRSYSGNTIYFGEGSWLTVV.

The CDR3 spells CASRPPGAGNTIYF. The CDR3 bases are TGTGCCAGCAGGCCCCCCGGGGCTGGAAACACCATATATTTT. The V gene is TRBV6-5, the J gene TRBJ1-3; D not resolved. The length of the CDR3 is 14 residues. Trimming took 6 bases from V and 2 from J, leaving 11 bases between them. Looked up from germline, CDR1 is MNHEY and CDR2 is SVGAGI.

This clone has only one observation. This chain uses TRBV6-1 with TRBJ1-6, with D unclear. CDR3 length: 12 amino acids. Germline loops: CDR1 MNHNS, CDR2 SASEGT. Trimming took 5 bases from V and 9 from J, leaving 8 bases between them. The chain's CDR3 is CASSLSGSPLHF. The CDR3, as DNA: TGTGCCAGCAGTCTGTCGGGTTCACCCCTCCACTTT.

The chain combines TRBV18 with TRBJ2-7; no firm D call. The CDR3 spans 15 residues. V lost 6 bases and J lost 2, with 17 bases in between. In germline, CDR1 is KGHSH, CDR2 LQKENI. The CDR3 DNA reads TGTGCCAGCTCCCAAGACCGAAAAGGCCCCTACGAGCAGTACTTC. Protein product: CASSQDRKGPYEQYF.

This chain links TRBV28 with TRBJ2-7, with TRBD1 matching 8 bases. CDR1 is MDHEN, CDR2 SYDVKM, per germline. The CDR3 is 14 amino acids. V gave up 5 bases and J gave up 7 bases; unmatched junction bases: 10. The CDR3: CASSGPQGAGEQYF. DNA for the CDR3: TGTGCCAGCAGTGGCCCCCAGGGGGCGGGGGAGCAGTACTTC.

This clone was seen only once. The chain couples TRBV7-2 to TRBJ2-1; D tentatively fits TRBD1 or TRBD2 (6 bases each). The CDR3 is 15 amino acids. The V and J ends lost 7 bases and 0 bases respectively, with 13 bases between them. Germline lookup yields CDR1 SGHTA and CDR2 FQGNSA. CDR3 loop: CASTTPGASYNEQFF. For the CDR3, the DNA is TGTGCCAGCACCACCCCGGGGGCCTCCTACAATGAGCAGTTCTTC.

V usage is TRBV12-5 and J usage is TRBJ1-5; the D gene is possibly TRBD1 (5 bases). The CDR3 spans 13 residues. V lost 6 bases to trimming and J lost 6 bases, with 12 bases between them. Germline V gene lookup returns CDR1 LGHNT and CDR2 FRNRAP. The CDR3 here is CASGQQAPQPQHF. The CDR3 DNA reads as TGTGCTAGTGGCCAACAGGCCCCTCAGCCCCAGCATTTT.

The V and J genes are TRBV5-1 and TRBJ2-3; 11 bases line up with TRBD2. CDR3 length: 16 residues. V lost 4 bases and J lost 4; bases outside the gene matches: 8. Germline V gene sequence: CDR1 SGHRS, CDR2 YFSETQ. As DNA, the CDR3 is TGCGCCAGCAGCCTTATAGCGGGGGGGCGCGCAGATACGCAGTATTTT. Translation gives CASSLIAGGRADTQYF.

V gene TRBV5-5 combines with J gene TRBJ2-4; tentatively, D is TRBD1 or TRBD2 (6 bases each). There are 17 residues in the CDR3. Between the trimmed V and J ends, which lost 0 bases and 0 bases, there was a span of 13 bases. CDR1 is SGHKS, CDR2 YYEKEE, per germline (reference sequence). The CDR3 coding sequence is TGTGCCAGCAGCTTGGATTCTGGGGGGCGAGCCAAAAACATTCAGTACTTC. Protein product: CASSLDSGGRAKNIQYF.